The 4 T cell receptor beta chains reported below all come from one sample, sequenced in a study of CD8+CD57+ T cells in acquired aplastic anemia. TCR beta VDJ and CDR3 profiling used genomic DNA as template. One entry per CDR3 protein results from TCRdb running MiXCR on the reads. The table has 180,000 or so distinct CDR3 sequences, 45% to 50% seen once. Sequenced input: sorted CD4+, CD8+, or CD8+CD57+ T cells (not recorded which) from PBMCs. The receptors here all came from a human donor in good health.

A note on this clonotype: This may arise from a read error, as a much more abundant clone is one base away. The chain is built from TRBV12-3 or TRBV12-4 and TRBJ2-3, with TRBD2 matching over 9 bases. This CDR3 region has 14 residues. CDR3 in DNA: TGTGTCAGCAGTTTTGGTAGCGGGAGTGATACGCAGTATTTT. This sequence encodes CVSSFGSGSDTQYF.

This clonotype came up many times. J is TRBJ2-7 and V is TRBV6-5; no clear D gene. The CDR3 covers 14 residues. The germline gives CDR1 MNHEY, CDR2 SVGAGI. Trimming stripped 3 bases from V and 0 bases from J, with 9 bases between. The CDR3, as DNA: TGTGCCAGCAGTTATTCAAGCGTCTCCTACGAGCAGTACTTC. Residues: CASSYSSVSYEQYF.

This clonotype was counted at least ten times. The V and J genes are TRBV7-2 and TRBJ2-7, with TRBD1 matching over 8 bases. Germline V gene data show CDR1 as SGHTA and CDR2 as FQGNSA. There are 16 residues in the CDR3. Trimming cost V 6 bases and J 2 bases; bases outside gene matches: 12. The CDR3 spells CASSSRVGQGTYEQYF. DNA of the CDR3: TGTGCCAGCAGTTCTAGGGTAGGACAGGGCACCTACGAGCAGTACTTC.

V usage is TRBV2 and J usage is TRBJ2-5; D ambiguous. CDR1 is SNHLY and CDR2 is FYNNEI in the germline V gene. The CDR3 totals 13 residues. Trimming left V 9 bases short and J 4 bases short, with 15 bases between. The CDR3: CASEARWGETQYF. In DNA, the CDR3 is TGTGCCAGTGAAGCCCGTTGGGGAGAGACCCAGTACTTC.